This is a list of T cell receptor beta chains from one sample in a study of blood T cells in healthy people across ages. TCRdb analysed the 5' RACE reads with MiXCR anew, one entry per CDR3 protein. Here the sample spans over 1.5 million distinct CDR3 sequences, 49% being singletons. Sample: blood. These receptors were collected from a woman between 40 and 50 years old in good health. Both conserved end residues are part of each CDR3. The order of the fields is CDR3 length, D gene, J gene, V gene, clone size, CDR3 protein, CDR3 DNA. The D gene is left open where the match is weak. Clone size is stated in some rows and not others, as once, few, many or a class when expanded.

16 . TRBJ2-3 TRBV24-1 . CATSDLSGGRTDTQYF TGTGCCACCAGTGATTTGTCGGGGGGCAGAACAGATACGCAGTATTTT
13 . TRBJ2-2 TRBV24-1 . CATSDLDYGELFF TGTGCTACCAGTGATTTGGACTACGGGGAGCTGTTTTTT
15 . TRBJ2-3 TRBV7-8 few CASSFRDLSSDTQYF TGTGCCAGCAGCTTTCGGGACCTCAGCTCGGATACGCAGTATTTT
19 TRBD1 TRBJ2-3 TRBV24-1 . CATSDLEGSGQGATDTQYF TGTGCCACCAGTGATTTGGAGGGATCGGGACAGGGGGCCACAGATACGCAGTATTTT
14 . TRBJ1-1 TRBV20-1 . CSARDQRTLTEAFF TGCAGTGCTAGAGATCAAAGGACCCTCACTGAAGCTTTCTTT
17 . TRBJ1-2 TRBV6-5 . CASSSLDLLSSVYGYTF TGTGCCAGCAGTTCGCTGGACCTTCTTTCCTCCGTCTATGGCTACACCTTC
16 TRBD1 TRBJ1-4 TRBV7-9 . CASSPIRTGLNEKLFF TGTGCCAGCAGCCCAATCCGGACAGGGCTGAATGAAAAACTGTTTTTT
14 . TRBJ1-2 TRBV6-4 . CASSARALGYGYTF TGTGCCAGCAGTGCTAGGGCTCTCGGCTATGGCTACACCTTC
16 . TRBJ2-3 TRBV27 . CASRQPRGTSADTQYF TGTGCCAGCAGACAACCGAGAGGGACGAGCGCAGATACGCAGTATTTT
17 . TRBJ2-3 TRBV15 . CATSRVAGLMGTDTQYF TGTGCCACCAGCAGAGTGGCGGGGCTGATGGGTACAGATACGCAGTATTTT
13 TRBD1 TRBJ2-7 TRBV20-1 few CSARDRTGYEQYF TGCAGTGCTAGAGACCGGACAGGTTACGAGCAGTACTTC
15 TRBD2 TRBJ2-1 TRBV29-1 . CSVPRVGGNDNEQFF TGCAGCGTCCCCAGGGTGGGGGGGAACGACAATGAGCAGTTCTTC
17 TRBD2 TRBJ2-5 TRBV7-6 . CASSLRASGNSQETQYF TGTGCCAGCAGCTTGAGGGCTAGCGGGAATTCACAAGAGACCCAGTACTTC
15 . TRBJ1-6 TRBV13 . CASRDGTGYNSPLHF TGTGCCAGCAGAGACGGGACGGGATATAATTCACCCCTCCACTTT
18 TRBD1 TRBJ2-6 TRBV9 . CASTESTGKFSGANVLTF TGTGCCAGCACCGAGTCGACAGGGAAATTTTCCGGGGCCAACGTCCTGACTTTC
15 . TRBJ2-7 TRBV5-1 few CASSLAGPPSYEQYF TGCGCCAGCAGCTTGGCCGGGCCCCCATCCTACGAGCAGTACTTC
12 . TRBJ1-1 TRBV29-1 few CSASAGNTEAFF TGCAGCGCCTCGGCAGGGAACACTGAAGCTTTCTTT
14 . TRBJ2-7 TRBV24-1 . CATSDPRVSYEQYF TGTGCCACCAGTGATCCCAGGGTCTCCTACGAGCAGTACTTC
15 . TRBJ2-5 TRBV7-2 . CASGEGGEYQETQYF TGTGCCAGTGGCGAGGGGGGAGAGTACCAAGAGACCCAGTACTTC
14 . TRBJ2-5 TRBV6-2/TRBV6-3 . CASSSSTGFWTQYF .
10 . TRBJ2-7 TRBV20-1 many CSAVSYEQYF TGCAGCGCTGTCTCCTACGAGCAGTACTTC
14 . TRBJ2-1 TRBV6-5 few CASSPRRAHNEQFF TGTGCCAGCAGTCCGCGGCGGGCACACAATGAGCAGTTCTTC
15 . TRBJ1-6 TRBV10-3 . CAISDTASYNSPLHF TGTGCCATCAGTGATACAGCCAGCTATAATTCACCCCTCCACTTT
16 . TRBJ2-7 TRBV3-1 few CASSQDRQALNYEQYF TGTGCCAGCAGCCAAGACAGACAGGCTTTGAACTACGAGCAGTACTTC
14 . TRBJ2-7 TRBV9 few CASSVADSSYEQYF TGTGCCAGCAGTGTAGCGGACAGCTCCTACGAGCAGTACTTC
15 . TRBJ2-7 TRBV18 . CASSPPKASSYEQYF TGTGCCAGCTCACCACCCAAGGCCAGCTCCTACGAGCAGTACTTC
12 . TRBJ2-1 TRBV10-2 many CASSEYENEQFF TGCGCCAGCAGTGAATATGAGAATGAGCAGTTCTTC
14 TRBD2 TRBJ2-5 TRBV20-1 few CSARVGLAVETQYF TGCAGTGCTAGAGTAGGACTAGCTGTTGAGACCCAGTACTTC
17 . TRBJ1-2 TRBV6-2/TRBV6-3 . CASSYRRLGDDRYGYTF TGTGCCAGCAGTTACCGTCGATTGGGGGACGACCGCTATGGCTACACCTTC
17 . TRBJ2-6 TRBV18 . CASSPPGALSGANVLTF TGTGCCAGCTCACCACCGGGGGCCCTCTCTGGGGCCAACGTCCTGACTTTC
15 TRBD2 TRBJ2-7 TRBV7-9 . CASSASGGISYEQYF TGTGCCAGCAGCGCTAGCGGGGGGATCTCCTACGAGCAGTACTTC
16 TRBD1 TRBJ1-2 TRBV29-1 . CSVEEMGTGSSYGYTF TGCAGCGTTGAAGAAATGGGGACAGGGAGTTCCTATGGCTACACCTTC
12 . TRBJ2-5 TRBV24-1 . CATRFGRGEQYF TGTGCCACCAGATTTGGGAGGGGGGAGCAGTACTTC
14 TRBD2 TRBJ2-2 TRBV4-2 . CASSREGTTGELFF TGTGCCAGCAGCCGGGAGGGCACCACCGGGGAGCTGTTTTTT
13 TRBD2 TRBJ2-5 TRBV5-5 . CASSAPGGETQYF TGTGCCAGCAGCGCTCCGGGGGGGGAGACCCAGTACTTC
14 TRBD1 TRBJ2-1 TRBV12-3/TRBV12-4 . CASTPDRGNNEQFF TGTGCCAGCACCCCGGACAGGGGGAACAATGAGCAGTTCTTC
13 . TRBJ2-7 TRBV28 . CASSRWGAYEQYF TGTGCCAGCAGTCGGTGGGGGGCGTACGAGCAGTACTTC
13 TRBD1 TRBJ2-7 TRBV29-1 many CSVYGTGYYEQYF TGCAGCGTTTACGGGACAGGGTACTACGAGCAGTACTTC
15 . TRBJ2-3 TRBV11-2 few CASSFGRVPADTQYF TGTGCCAGCAGCTTCGGAAGGGTTCCCGCAGATACGCAGTATTTT
17 TRBD1 TRBJ2-1 TRBV7-9 . CASSQNPGTGEYNEQFF TGTGCCAGCAGCCAAAACCCCGGGACAGGGGAATACAATGAGCAGTTCTTC
13 . TRBJ2-3 TRBV5-1 . CASSTQGSDTQYF TGCGCCAGCAGCACCCAGGGGTCAGATACGCAGTATTTT
17 TRBD2 TRBJ2-1 TRBV7-9 few CASSQPVSGVSYNEQFF TGTGCCAGCAGTCAACCTGTTAGCGGGGTCTCCTACAATGAGCAGTTCTTC